This entry is about one T cell receptor (beta chain). TCR alpha and beta CDR3s were amplified from mRNA by semiquantitative ARM-PCR. In ARM-PCR, communal superprimers followed tagged nested gene-specific primers for exponential amplification. A single record per CDR3 protein comes from TCRdb applying MiXCR to the multiplex PCR reads. Of about 12,000 distinct CDR3 sequences detected, around 70% appear once; the ten largest clones hold less than 35%. After CD25, CD56 and CD294 bead selections, the flow-through was collected as Th1 cells. The data originate from a study of relationships among human T cell subsets. Germline CDR1 and CDR2: LGHDT and YNNKEL (reference sequence). V was pared by 0 bases and J by 7 bases, with 3 bases between. This CDR3 has 11 residues.

The gene calls are TRBV3-1 and TRBJ1-1; D ambiguous. The origin of this receptor is a man between 40 and 49 years old in good health. Sequences were obtained from CD4+ Th1 cells sorted from blood. The CDR3 loop reads CASSQDREAFF. The CDR3 coding sequence is TGTGCCAGCAGCCAAGACCGTGAAGCTTTCTTT. Combining the CDR3 with reference TRBV3-1 and TRBJ1-1 gives the whole variable domain DTAVSQTPKYLVTQMGNDKSIKCEQNLGHDTMYWYKQDSKKFLKIMFSYNNKELIINETVPNRFSPKSPDKAHLNLHINSLELGDSAVYFCASSQDREAFFGQGTRLTVV.